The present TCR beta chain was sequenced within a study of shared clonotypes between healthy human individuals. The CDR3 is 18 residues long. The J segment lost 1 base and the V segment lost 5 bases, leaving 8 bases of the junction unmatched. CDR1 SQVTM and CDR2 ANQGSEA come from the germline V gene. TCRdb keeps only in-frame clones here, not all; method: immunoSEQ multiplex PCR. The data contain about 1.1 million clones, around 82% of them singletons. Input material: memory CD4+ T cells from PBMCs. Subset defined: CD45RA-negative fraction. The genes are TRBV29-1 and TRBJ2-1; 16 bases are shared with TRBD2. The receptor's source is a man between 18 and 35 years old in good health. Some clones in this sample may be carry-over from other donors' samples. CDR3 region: CSVTGTSGRGGSYNEQFF. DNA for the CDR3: TGCAGCGTTACCGGGACTAGCGGGAGGGGTGGTTCCTACAATGAGCAGTTCTTC.